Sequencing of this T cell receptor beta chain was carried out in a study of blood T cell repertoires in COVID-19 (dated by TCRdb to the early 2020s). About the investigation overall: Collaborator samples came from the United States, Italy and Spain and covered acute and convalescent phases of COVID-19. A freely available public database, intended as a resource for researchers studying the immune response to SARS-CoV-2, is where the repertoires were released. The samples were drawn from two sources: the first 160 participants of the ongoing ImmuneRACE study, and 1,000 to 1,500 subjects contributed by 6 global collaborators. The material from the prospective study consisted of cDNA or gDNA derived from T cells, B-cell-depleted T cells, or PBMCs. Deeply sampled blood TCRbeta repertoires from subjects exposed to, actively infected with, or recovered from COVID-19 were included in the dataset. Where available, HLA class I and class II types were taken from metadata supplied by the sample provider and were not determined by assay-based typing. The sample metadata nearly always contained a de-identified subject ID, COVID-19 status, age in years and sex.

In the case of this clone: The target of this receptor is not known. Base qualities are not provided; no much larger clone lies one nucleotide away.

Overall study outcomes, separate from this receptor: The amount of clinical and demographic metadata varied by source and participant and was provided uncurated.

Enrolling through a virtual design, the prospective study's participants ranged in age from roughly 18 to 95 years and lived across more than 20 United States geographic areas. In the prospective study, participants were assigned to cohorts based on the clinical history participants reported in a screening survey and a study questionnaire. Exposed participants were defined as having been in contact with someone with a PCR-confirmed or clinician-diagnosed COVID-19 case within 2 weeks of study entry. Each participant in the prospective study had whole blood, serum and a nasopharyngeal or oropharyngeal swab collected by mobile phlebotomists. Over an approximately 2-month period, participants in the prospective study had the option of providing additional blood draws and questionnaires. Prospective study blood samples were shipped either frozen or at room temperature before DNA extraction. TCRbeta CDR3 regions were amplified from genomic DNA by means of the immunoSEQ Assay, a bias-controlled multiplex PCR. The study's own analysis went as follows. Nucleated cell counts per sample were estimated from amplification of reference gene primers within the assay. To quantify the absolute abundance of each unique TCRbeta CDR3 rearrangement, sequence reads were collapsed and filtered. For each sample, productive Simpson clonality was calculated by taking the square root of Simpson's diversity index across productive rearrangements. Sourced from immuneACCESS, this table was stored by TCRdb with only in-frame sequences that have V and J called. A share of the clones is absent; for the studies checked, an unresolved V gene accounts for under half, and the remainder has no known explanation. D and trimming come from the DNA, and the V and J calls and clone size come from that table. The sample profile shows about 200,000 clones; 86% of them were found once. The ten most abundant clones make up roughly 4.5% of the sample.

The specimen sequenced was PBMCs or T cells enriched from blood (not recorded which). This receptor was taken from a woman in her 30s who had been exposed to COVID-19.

The CDR3 sequence is CASSKDTVGELFF. The bases read TGTGCCAGCAGCAAAGATACAGTCGGGGAGCTGTTTTTT. The V and J genes are TRBV21-1 and TRBJ2-2; the table's D gene call, TRBD1, was not cross checked with the DNA. TRBV21-1 is listed as a pseudogene. The CDR3 sequence holds 13 residues, the cysteine and phenylalanine included. Only the CDR3 region is kept as DNA, spanning 39 bases read in frame from base 1.